Shown below are 20 T cell receptor beta chains from a single sample sequenced in a study of OX40 agonist ivuxolimab in advanced cancers. The method was immunoSEQ multiplex PCR; TCRdb's version includes in-frame clones alone and lacks a portion of them. The table lists about 58,000 clones, approximately 88% of them singletons. The sample was CD4+ or CD8+ T cells sorted from blood, taken in a trial of the OX40 agonist ivuxolimab. Receptors originate from an adult with an advanced solid tumor such as melanoma, head and neck, liver or kidney cancer.

V is TRBV30 and J is TRBJ2-1, with TRBD2 matching over 10 bases. Germline lookup yields CDR1 GTSNPN and CDR2 SVGIG (reference sequence). The CDR3 has 19 amino acids. The J segment lost 4 bases and the V segment lost 0 bases, leaving 15 bases of the junction unmatched. The CDR3 nucleotides are TGTGCCTGGAGTGTAGTCCTGCTAGCGGGAGTATTCGATTACAATGAGCAGTTCTTC. Translating it yields CAWSVVLLAGVFDYNEQFF.

J is TRBJ2-2 and V is TRBV6-5; 7 nucleotides align to TRBD1. The CDR3 contains 15 residues. Trimming cost V 6 bases and J 0 bases; bases outside gene matches: 4. Germline lookup yields CDR1 MNHEY and CDR2 SVGAGI. The CDR3 sequence is CASSWGTANTGELFF. DNA of the CDR3: TGTGCCAGCAGCTGGGGGACAGCGAACACCGGGGAGCTGTTTTTT.

The rearrangement joins TRBV4-3 to TRBJ1-3; 9 bases are shared with TRBD1. The CDR3 sequence is 17 residues long. Germline CDR1 LGHNA, CDR2 YSLEER. J was trimmed by 0 bases and V by 3 bases; bases with no gene match: 6. This CDR3 is CASSHGDRAFSGNTIYF. The DNA for the CDR3 is TGCGCCAGCAGCCATGGGGACAGGGCGTTCTCTGGAAACACCATATATTTT.

This chain connects TRBV27 to TRBJ1-5; D gene uncertain. The ends were cut back, 3 bases at V and 0 bases at J, with 3 bases in the middle. This CDR3 is 13 amino acids long. Germline CDR1 MNHEY, CDR2 SMNVEV (reference sequence). The CDR3 sequence is CASSLDSNQPQHF. CDR3 in DNA: TGTGCCAGCAGTTTGGATAGCAATCAGCCCCAGCATTTT.

V and J are TRBV5-1 and TRBJ2-5; TRBD2 is a possible D gene (7 bases). The DNA end is more similar to TRBJ2-7, so the J call may be wrong. The germline V gene encodes CDR1 SGHRS and CDR2 YFSETQ. The CDR3 is 18 amino acids. The CDR3 loop reads CASSLTGGASDYSYEQYF. In nucleotides, the CDR3 is TGCGCCAGCAGCTTAACTGGGGGGGCTTCCGACTATTCCTACGAGCAGTACTTC.

The chain links TRBV6-1 to TRBJ2-7; TRBD1 agrees at 10 bases. CDR1 is MNHNS and CDR2 is SASEGT in the germline V gene. J was trimmed by 2 bases and V by 1 base; bases with no gene match: 2. The CDR3 consists of 15 residues. The CDR3 nucleotides read TGTGCCAGCAGTGAAGGCGGGACAGGGGCCTACGAGCAGTACTTC. Its protein product is CASSEGGTGAYEQYF.

V and J are TRBV4-2 and TRBJ2-1; the D is unclear. In germline, CDR1 is LGHNA, CDR2 YNFKEQ. The CDR3 has 14 residues. V dropped 5 bases and J dropped 4 bases, with 12 bases sitting between them. This CDR3 reads CASSELDGYNEQFF. DNA of the CDR3: TGTGCCAGCAGCGAACTCGACGGATACAATGAGCAGTTCTTC.

This sequence joins TRBV7-9 and TRBJ1-2, with no clear D. The CDR3 consists of 14 residues. V lost 1 base and J lost 1, with 7 bases in between. Germline CDR1 SEHNR, CDR2 FQNEAQ (reference sequence). The CDR3 sequence: CASSLGGFNYGYTF. For the CDR3, the DNA is TGTGCCAGCAGCTTAGGCGGGTTTAACTATGGCTACACCTTC.

This sequence joins TRBV4-3 and TRBJ2-3, with D possibly being TRBD2 (6 bases). Trimming took off 0 bases at V and 0 bases at J, with 16 bases between the two ends. The CDR3 is 18 amino acids. Germline V gene lookup returns CDR1 LGHNA and CDR2 YSLEER. The chain's CDR3 is CASSQDRGQGLSTDTQYF. The CDR3 bases are TGCGCCAGCAGCCAAGATAGAGGTCAGGGACTTAGCACAGATACGCAGTATTTT.

The V call is TRBV11-1, the J call TRBJ2-7; TRBD1 matches at 7 bases. V lost 5 bases to trimming and J lost 5 bases; unmatched junction nucleotides: 6. The CDR3 sequence is 13 residues long. Germline values: CDR1 SGHAT, CDR2 FQDESV (reference sequence). CDR3 nucleotides: TGTGCCAGCAGCCAAGACAGGGTGGACGAGCAGTACTTC. Translation gives CASSQDRVDEQYF.

The chain couples TRBV6-5 to TRBJ1-2; no firm D call. CDR3 length equals 13 residues. Germline loops: CDR1 MNHEY, CDR2 SVGAGI. Trimming shortened V by 6 bases and J by 8 bases, and 16 bases separated the two germline ends. This CDR3 reads CASSYIGGYGYTF. The DNA for the CDR3 is TGTGCCAGCAGCTATATAGGAGGGTACGGCTACACCTTC.

The rearrangement uses TRBV11-2 and TRBJ2-2; tentatively, D is TRBD1 (5 bases). This CDR3 comprises 15 residues. The V end lost 5 bases, the J end lost 3 bases, and 13 bases lay between the germline ends. Germline CDR1 SGHAT, CDR2 FQNNGV. The CDR3 is CASSPDQGYTGELFF. CDR3 coding DNA: TGTGCCAGCAGCCCAGACCAGGGTTACACCGGGGAGCTGTTTTTT.

The CDR3 spells CSAWDENTEAFF. CDR3 sequence (DNA): TGCAGCGCCTGGGACGAGAACACTGAAGCTTTCTTT. V gene TRBV29-1 combines with J gene TRBJ1-1, with D tentatively TRBD1 (5 bases). The V and J ends lost 7 bases and 1 base respectively, with 10 bases between them. CDR3 length equals 12 residues. The V gene's germline CDR1 is SQVTM and CDR2 ANQGSEA.

This sequence joins TRBV19 and TRBJ1-5, with unresolved D. The V end lost 5 bases, the J end lost 1 base, and 9 bases lay between the germline ends. CDR1 and CDR2 from the germline V gene are LNHDA and SQIVND (reference sequence). The CDR3 has 14 amino acids. This chain's CDR3 is CASSVGPSNQPQHF. Here the CDR3 DNA reads TGTGCCAGTAGTGTTGGACCCAGCAATCAGCCCCAGCATTTT. Variable domain in full (rest from reference TRBV19 and TRBJ1-5): DGGITQSPKYLFRKEGQNVTLSCEQNLNHDAMYWYRQDPGQGLRLIYYSQIVNDFQKGDIAEGYSVSREKKESFPLTVTSAQKNPTAFYLCASSVGPSNQPQHFGDGTRLSIL.

The chain recombines TRBV19 with TRBJ2-7, with D perhaps matching TRBD2 (5 bases). The V end was cut by 4 bases, the J end by 1 base, with 11 bases between. Germline V gene lookup returns CDR1 LNHDA and CDR2 SQIVND (reference sequence). The CDR3 has 14 residues. CDR3 amino acids: CASSSQSGSYEQYF. DNA of the CDR3: TGTGCCAGTAGTAGTCAGTCGGGGTCCTACGAGCAGTACTTC.

The genes are TRBV28 and TRBJ1-5; D may be TRBD1 (5 bases). CDR1 is MDHEN, CDR2 SYDVKM, per germline. The CDR3 runs to 13 residues. Deletions cut 6 bases from V and 7 bases from J, with 13 bases between. In nucleotides, the CDR3 is TGTGCCAGCAGGTTACAGGTTGGACAGCCCCAGCATTTT. This translates into CASRLQVGQPQHF. The full variable domain, its missing parts supplied by reference TRBV28 and TRBJ1-5, is DVKVTQSSRYLVKRTGEKVFLECVQDMDHENMFWYRQDPGLGLRLIYFSYDVKMKEKGDIPEGYSVSREKKERFSLILESASTNQTSMYLCASRLQVGQPQHFGDGTRLSIL.

This sequence joins TRBV15 and TRBJ2-7; 11 bases agree with TRBD1. The germline V gene encodes CDR1 LNHNV and CDR2 YYDKDF (reference sequence). This CDR3 region has 15 residues. J lost 5 bases, V lost 5 bases, and 8 bases had no gene match. CDR3 in DNA: TGTGCCACCAGCTACGGACAGGGGGCCGTCGACGAGCAGTACTTC. This translates into CATSYGQGAVDEQYF. Complete variable domain (other parts from reference TRBV15 and TRBJ2-7): DAMVIQNPRYQVTQFGKPVTLSCSQTLNHNVMYWYQQKSSQAPKLLFHYYDKDFNNEADTPDNFQSRRPNTSFCFLDIRSPGLGDTAMYLCATSYGQGAVDEQYFGPGTRLTVT.

The chain joins TRBV30 to TRBJ1-4, with D tentatively TRBD1 (5 bases). The CDR3 totals 13 residues. Germline CDR1 is GTSNPN and CDR2 is SVGIG (reference sequence). The V gene lost 1 base and the J gene lost 13 bases, with 16 bases spanning the gap. CDR3 residues: CAWSDSTARRLFF. DNA for the CDR3: TGTGCCTGGAGTGATTCGACAGCCCGCAGACTGTTTTTT.

V gene TRBV4-1 combines with J gene TRBJ2-5; the D call may be TRBD1 or TRBD2 (6 bases each). From germline, CDR1 is MGHRA and CDR2 YSYEKL. The CDR3 has 15 residues. Trimming shortened V by 6 bases and J by 5 bases, and 19 bases separated the two germline ends. CDR3 region: CASRKGGGGWETQYF. CDR3 in DNA: TGCGCCAGCAGAAAAGGGGGAGGTGGATGGGAGACCCAGTACTTC.

The chain links TRBV5-1 to TRBJ2-6; D remains ambiguous. This CDR3 region has 15 residues. The V and J ends lost 0 bases and 2 bases respectively, with 6 bases between them. Germline assignment: CDR1 SGHRS and CDR2 YFSETQ. In DNA, the CDR3 is TGCGCCAGCAGCTTGGATGGAGCTGGGGCCAACGTCCTGACTTTC. Residues: CASSLDGAGANVLTF.